The 18 T cell receptor beta chains given below trace back to one sample, sequenced in a study of radiotherapy plus CTLA-4 blockade in lung cancer. The repertoire was sequenced with immunoSEQ multiplex PCR; TCRdb's copy has only in-frame clones and lacks some. The data show about 120,000 clones, roughly 80% seen once. The sample in question was peripheral blood, obtained from a patient treated with radiotherapy plus ipilimumab. Source of these receptors: a human donor with non-small cell lung cancer who had a partial response to radiotherapy plus ipilimumab.

The rearrangement links TRBV28 to TRBJ1-2; 9 bases map to TRBD1. Looked up from germline, CDR1 is MDHEN and CDR2 is SYDVKM. The V gene end was trimmed by 2 bases and the J gene end by 6 bases; junction bases not matched to a gene: 10. This CDR3 region has 16 residues. For the CDR3, the DNA is TGTGCCAGCAGTTTAAACGACAGGGGGGGGTGGAATGGCTACACCTTC. This encodes CASSLNDRGGWNGYTF.

This clone has just a few counts. This rearrangement joins TRBV28 to TRBJ1-5; maybe TRBD1 (5 bases). Germline lookup yields CDR1 MDHEN and CDR2 SYDVKM. The CDR3 spans 15 residues. The V and J ends lost 4 bases and 0 bases respectively, with 10 bases between them. CDR3 sequence (DNA): TGTGCCAGCAGTTCCCACAGGATTAGCAATCAGCCCCAGCATTTT. Its translation: CASSSHRISNQPQHF.

This chain uses TRBV7-9 with TRBJ1-5, with D unresolved. This CDR3 region has 14 residues. V lost 5 bases, J lost 6 bases, and 14 bases lay in between. Germline assignment: CDR1 SEHNR and CDR2 FQNEAQ (reference sequence). CDR3 in amino acids: CASSPTGGSQPQHF. Here the CDR3 DNA reads TGTGCCAGCAGCCCCACGGGTGGGAGTCAGCCCCAGCATTTT.

The chain has TRBV18 and TRBJ2-1, with TRBD2 identical over 12 bases. This CDR3 region has 17 residues. Unmatched junction bases numbered 9, after V lost 3 bases and J lost 6 bases. CDR1 is KGHSH, CDR2 LQKENI, per germline. In nucleotides, the CDR3 is TGTGCCAGCTCACCTAGTAGTGGACTAGCGGGAATCAATGAGCAGTTCTTC. Amino acids: CASSPSSGLAGINEQFF.

This clone was recorded a few times. The chain recombines TRBV5-1 with TRBJ2-3; 8 bases are a match to TRBD2. The CDR3 runs 18 residues. CDR1 is SGHRS and CDR2 is YFSETQ in the germline V gene. The J segment lost 3 bases and the V segment lost 2 bases, leaving 14 bases of the junction unmatched. This CDR3 reads CASSLGPSGRSRTDTQYF. The CDR3 DNA follows: TGCGCCAGCAGCTTAGGTCCGAGCGGGAGATCAAGGACAGATACGCAGTATTTT.

Turning to this clone: Other DNA sequences within the sample encode an identical CDR3. The rearrangement links TRBV7-2 to TRBJ1-3; no clear D gene. The ends were cut back, 2 bases at V and 2 bases at J, with 7 bases in the middle. The germline V gene encodes CDR1 SGHTA and CDR2 FQGNSA. The CDR3 covers 14 residues. The CDR3 bases are TGTGCCAGCAGCTTACTCGGTACTGGAAACACCATATATTTT. Translated, it gives CASSLLGTGNTIYF.

The gene calls are TRBV5-1 and TRBJ1-2; 7 bases match TRBD1. This CDR3 region has 14 residues. Germline-derived CDR1 and CDR2 are SGHRS and YFSETQ. The J segment lost 0 bases and the V segment lost 5 bases, leaving 4 bases of the junction unmatched. The CDR3 is CASRPGQSNYGYTF. In DNA form, the CDR3 reads TGCGCCAGCAGACCGGGACAGTCTAACTATGGCTACACCTTC.

CDR3 coding DNA: TGTGCCAGCAGTTTTATCGGTGCGGGTGTCGATGACGAGCAGTACTTC. Translating gives CASSFIGAGVDDEQYF. The chain has TRBV28 and TRBJ2-7; a weak D match, TRBD2 (5 bases). CDR3 size: 16 residues. The germline CDR1 and CDR2 sequences are MDHEN and SYDVKM. Trimming cost V 3 bases and J 5 bases, with 20 bases left between them.

On this clone itself: The sample has other DNA sequences that encode this CDR3 too. The V call is TRBV29-1, the J call TRBJ1-2; tentative D call: TRBD1 (5 bases). The CDR3 is 11 residues long. Germline CDR1 is SQVTM and CDR2 is ANQGSEA. With 7 bases removed from V and 8 bases from J, the gap between germline ends came to 14 bases. In DNA, the CDR3 is TGCAGCGCAGCGCAGGGTCCCGGCTACACCTTC. Translated: CSAAQGPGYTF.

The rearrangement links TRBV9 to TRBJ2-3; D gene ambiguous. The V gene's germline CDR1 is SGDLS and CDR2 YYNGEE. V dropped 4 bases and J dropped 0 bases, with 9 bases sitting between them. The CDR3 spans 14 residues. In DNA form, the CDR3 reads TGTGCCAGCAGCCCACAACCTAGCACAGATACGCAGTATTTT. Its protein is CASSPQPSTDTQYF.

The rearrangement uses TRBV30 and TRBJ2-7; D remains unclear. The CDR3 spans 12 residues. Germline CDR1 GTSNPN, CDR2 SVGIG (reference sequence). The V gene lost 8 bases and the J gene lost 4 bases, with 15 bases spanning the gap. The DNA for the CDR3 is TGTGCCCTAGAGGTACGAGGTTACGAGCAGTACGTC. Translated: CALEVRGYEQYV.

As to this clone: Sequence at one end of the junction differs from germline and may be a read error. V gene TRBV18 combines with J gene TRBJ2-7, with 11 bases aligning to TRBD1. This CDR3 has 13 amino acids. Germline V lookup: CDR1 KGHSH, CDR2 LQKENI. This CDR3 reads CASSPGQGVSWNF. CDR3 sequence (DNA): TGTGCCAGCTCACCGGGACAGGGGGTATCTTGGAACTTC.

CDR3 nucleotide sequence: TGCGCCAGCCCGGAGGGTTGCACCTACGAGCAGTACGTC. This gives the protein CASPEGCTYEQYV. V is TRBV23-1 and J is TRBJ2-7; possible D gene TRBD2, 6 bases. TRBV23-1 is marked as an open reading frame, function uncertain. With 8 bases removed from V and 2 bases from J, the gap between germline ends came to 13 bases. There are 13 residues in the CDR3.

The CDR3 here is CAISESDTRAFF. The DNA for the CDR3 is TGTGCCATCAGTGAGTCCGACACCAGAGCTTTCTTT. The genes are TRBV10-3 and TRBJ1-1; unclear D gene. Per the germline V gene, CDR1 is ENHRY and CDR2 is SYGVKD. Trimming left V 0 bases short and J 10 bases short, with 9 bases between. The CDR3 length is 12 residues.

This rearrangement joins TRBV9 to TRBJ1-2, with D perhaps matching TRBD1 (5 bases). The ends were cut back, 3 bases at V and 4 bases at J, with 10 bases in the middle. CDR1 SGDLS and CDR2 YYNGEE come from the germline V gene. The CDR3 extends over 13 amino acids. The CDR3, as DNA: TGTGCCAGCAGCGGAAGTAGGGGCTATGGCTACACCTTC. Residues: CASSGSRGYGYTF.

The sample holds a few counts of this clone. The chain joins TRBV28 to TRBJ2-1, with a weak D call TRBD2 (5 bases). The germline gives CDR1 MDHEN, CDR2 SYDVKM. The length of the CDR3 is 14 residues. Trimming cost V 3 bases and J 6 bases, with 12 bases left between them. The CDR3 reads CASSFLLGINEQFF. CDR3 nucleotide sequence: TGTGCCAGCAGTTTCTTACTAGGAATCAATGAGCAGTTCTTC. The variable domain in full, with the rest retrieved from reference TRBV28 and TRBJ2-1, is DVKVTQSSRYLVKRTGEKVFLECVQDMDHENMFWYRQDPGLGLRLIYFSYDVKMKEKGDIPEGYSVSREKKERFSLILESASTNQTSMYLCASSFLLGINEQFFGPGTRLTVL.

V usage is TRBV28 and J usage is TRBJ1-1; 7 nucleotides agree with TRBD1. Germline CDR1 reads MDHEN; CDR2 reads SYDVKM. This CDR3 has 16 amino acids. Germline trimming cut 5 bases from V and 1 base from J; bases unmatched to any gene: 10. The CDR3, as DNA: TGTGCCAGCAGTCCCCTGGGACAGCTACAGAACACTGAAGCTTTCTTT. Protein sequence: CASSPLGQLQNTEAFF.

The chain recombines TRBV9 with TRBJ1-4; D is possibly TRBD1 (5 bases). Between the trimmed V and J ends, which lost 0 bases and 4 bases, there was a span of 7 bases. The CDR3 spans 14 residues. Germline CDR1 is SGDLS and CDR2 is YYNGEE. The CDR3 reads CASSVGQINEKLFF. CDR3 bases: TGTGCCAGCAGCGTAGGACAGATTAATGAAAAACTGTTTTTT. Together with reference TRBV9 and TRBJ1-4, the CDR3 gives the full variable domain: DSGVTQTPKHLITATGQRVTLRCSPRSGDLSVYWYQQSLDQGLQFLIQYYNGEERAKGNILERFSAQQFPDLHSELNLSSLELGDSALYFCASSVGQINEKLFFGSGTQLSVL.